This T cell receptor beta chain emerged from a study of blood T cell repertoires in COVID-19. J was trimmed by 4 bases and V by 5 bases; bases with no gene match: 9. The CDR3 is made up of 17 amino acids. Germline V gene sequence: CDR1 SGHVS, CDR2 FNYEAQ. The method was immunoSEQ multiplex PCR; TCRdb's version includes in-frame clones alone and lacks a portion of them. The sample contains approximately 460,000 clones, 89% of which appear only once. Seattle patients were enrolled during active infection and followed longitudinally. Specimen: peripheral blood. The TCR originated in a man in his late teens or twenties with COVID-19, enrolled during active disease. V is TRBV7-6 and J is TRBJ2-6, with TRBD2 identical over 9 bases. CDR3 bases: TGTGCCAGCAGCCCAACGCGGGGGGGTTCAGGGGCCAACGTCCTGACTTTC. Translation gives CASSPTRGGSGANVLTF.